These 26 T cell receptor beta chains came from one sample sequenced in a study of T cell responses to AZD1222 COVID-19 vaccine (dated by TCRdb to 2020 to 2023). Library preparation was by the immunoSEQ multiplex PCR assay. TCRdb holds this immuneACCESS table with in-frame rearrangements only. Some clones are missing; in checked studies, unresolved V genes explain under half, and the rest has no known cause. For this sample there are approximately 73,000 clones; 65% to 85% appear just once. Of the sample, approximately 9.8% falls within the top ten clones. The time point tag for this specimen amounts to: baseline before first vaccination. Sequences were derived from peripheral blood, sampled on day 0 of AZD1222 vaccination. The receptors originated from an adult in good health.

V is TRBV7-2 and J is TRBJ2-6; no reliable D call. Germline CDR1 and CDR2: SGHTA and FQGNSA. V was trimmed by 2 bases and J by 4 bases, leaving 9 bases between them. The length of the CDR3 is 15 residues. As DNA, the CDR3 is TGTGCCAGCAGCTTAATGGAAACCGGGGCCAACGTCCTGACTTTC. This codes for CASSLMETGANVLTF.

This chain links TRBV5-4 with TRBJ1-2; TRBD1 might be the D (5 bases). The CDR3 extends over 14 amino acids. The germline gives CDR1 SGHNT, CDR2 YYREEE (reference sequence). V was pared by 4 bases and J by 4 bases, with 14 bases between. The CDR3: CASSPGGQVYGYTF. The CDR3 DNA is TGTGCCAGCAGCCCGGGAGGACAAGTCTATGGCTACACCTTC.

This chain joins TRBV7-6 and TRBJ1-3; no clear D. Between the trimmed V and J ends, which lost 1 base and 0 bases, there was a span of 10 bases. The germline CDR1 and CDR2 sequences are SGHVS and FNYEAQ. This CDR3 has 16 residues. The CDR3 protein is CASSLGLLSSGNTIYF. For the CDR3, the DNA is TGTGCCAGCAGCTTAGGGTTACTCAGCTCTGGAAACACCATATATTTT.

The chain carries TRBV2 and TRBJ2-1; TRBD1 agrees at 10 bases. Germline CDR1 is SNHLY and CDR2 is FYNNEI. This CDR3 contains 15 residues. Trimming removed 4 bases from V and 5 bases from J; junction bases left unmatched: 5. The CDR3 sequence is CASSARQGADNEQFF. CDR3 sequence (DNA): TGTGCCAGCAGTGCTAGACAGGGGGCTGACAATGAGCAGTTCTTC.

This clone has just a few counts. This rearrangement joins TRBV6-5 to TRBJ1-2; D is uncertain. Trimming left V 5 bases short and J 10 bases short, with 11 bases between. The CDR3 loop spans 11 amino acids. Germline V gene sequence: CDR1 MNHEY, CDR2 SVGAGI. This chain's CDR3 is CASSHGGAYTF. The DNA for the CDR3 is TGTGCCAGCAGTCACGGCGGAGCCTACACCTTC.

The CDR3 spells CAISEVGQGYGYTF. The CDR3 DNA is TGTGCCATCAGTGAAGTGGGACAGGGCTATGGCTACACCTTC. The rearrangement joins TRBV10-3 to TRBJ1-2, with 9 bases fitting TRBD1. The CDR3 has 14 residues. In germline, CDR1 is ENHRY, CDR2 SYGVKD. The J segment lost 4 bases and the V segment lost 3 bases, leaving 3 bases of the junction unmatched.

In this sample, this clone turned up once. The genes are TRBV6-4 and TRBJ2-3, with D possibly matching TRBD1 (6 bases). CDR1 and CDR2 from the germline V gene are MRHNA and SNTAGT. V was shortened by 3 bases and J by 0 bases, with 10 bases between the two germline ends. The CDR3 contains 15 residues. As DNA, the CDR3 is TGTGCCAGCAGTGAAGGGGGTTCTAGCACAGATACGCAGTATTTT. Its translation: CASSEGGSSTDTQYF.

The chain carries TRBV21-1 and TRBJ2-3; the table assigns TRBD1, which was not confirmed against the DNA. TRBV21-1 is labeled a pseudogene. The CDR3 extends over 15 amino acids. The CDR3 protein is CASGVASAGPDTQYF. CDR3 nucleotide sequence: TGTGCCAGCGGGGTGGCCTCCGCAGGGCCAGATACGCAGTATTTT.

V gene TRBV28 combines with J gene TRBJ1-1; D unclear. V gave up 7 bases and J gave up 0 bases, with 9 bases separating them. The CDR3 consists of 13 residues. Germline CDR1 reads MDHEN; CDR2 reads SYDVKM. This CDR3 is CASTSGMNTEAFF. CDR3 in DNA: TGTGCCAGCACTTCCGGTATGAACACTGAAGCTTTCTTT.

The rearrangement uses TRBV28 and TRBJ1-1; the D is unclear. The CDR3 consists of 13 residues. Germline V gene data show CDR1 as MDHEN and CDR2 as SYDVKM. The V gene lost 6 bases and the J gene lost 0 bases, with 8 bases spanning the gap. CDR3 amino acids: CASSQNVNTEAFF. Written as DNA, the CDR3 is TGTGCCAGCAGCCAGAACGTGAACACTGAAGCTTTCTTT.

The chain recombines TRBV2 with TRBJ1-5; D gene ambiguous. The germline V gene encodes CDR1 SNHLY and CDR2 FYNNEI. The CDR3 is 14 residues long. Trimming stripped 4 bases from V and 0 bases from J, with 7 bases between. The CDR3 loop is CASSAESSNQPQHF. The CDR3 nucleotides read TGTGCCAGCAGTGCAGAGAGTAGCAATCAGCCCCAGCATTTT.

V gene TRBV7-8 combines with J gene TRBJ2-2, with D possibly being TRBD1 (6 bases). Germline V CDR1 and CDR2: SGHVS, FQNEAQ. This CDR3 region has 14 residues. The V end lost 3 bases, the J end lost 5 bases, and 10 bases lay between the germline ends. Here the CDR3 reads CASSFNRETGELFF. CDR3 coding DNA: TGTGCCAGCAGCTTCAACAGGGAAACCGGGGAGCTGTTTTTT. Supplemented by reference TRBV7-8 and TRBJ2-2, the full variable domain reads GAGVSQSPRYKVAKRGQDVALRCDPISGHVSLFWYQQALGQGPEFLTYFQNEAQLDKSGLPSDRFFAERPEGSVSTLKIQRTQQEDSAVYLCASSFNRETGELFFGEGSRLTVL.

The CDR3 bases are TGTGCCAGCAGTTTGTGGGGGTCGAGCTCCTACAATGAGCAGTTCTTC. Translating gives CASSLWGSSSYNEQFF. The chain carries TRBV28 and TRBJ2-1, with D tentatively TRBD1 or TRBD2 (5 bases each). The CDR3 spans 16 residues. V shed 3 bases and J shed 0 bases, with 12 bases lying between them. Germline V CDR1 and CDR2: MDHEN, SYDVKM.

V is TRBV11-2 and J is TRBJ2-1, with D tentatively TRBD1 or TRBD2 (8 bases each). V lost 5 bases, J lost 2 bases, and 16 bases lay in between. Per germline, CDR1 SGHAT and CDR2 FQNNGV. CDR3 size: 16 residues. CDR3 loop: CASSLGGGQAYNEQFF. DNA of the CDR3: TGTGCCAGCAGCCTCGGGGGGGGACAGGCCTACAATGAGCAGTTCTTC.

The gene calls are TRBV5-4 and TRBJ2-3; D gene unclear. Trimming removed 3 bases at V and 3 bases at J, with 17 bases between. CDR1 is SGHNT and CDR2 is YYREEE in the germline V gene (reference sequence). This CDR3 contains 16 residues. In DNA, the CDR3 is TGTGCCAGCAGCTCCAGCCGCAGCTCAGAGACAGATACGCAGTATTTT. Amino acids: CASSSSRSSETDTQYF. Looking up the rest from reference TRBV5-4 and TRBJ2-3 gives the full variable domain: ETGVTQSPTHLIKTRGQQVTLRCSSQSGHNTVSWYQQALGQGPQFIFQYYREEENGRGNFPPRFSGLQFPNYSSELNVNALELDDSALYLCASSSSRSSETDTQYFGPGTRLTVL.

This rearrangement joins TRBV5-1 to TRBJ2-2, with 11 bases fitting TRBD1. The germline V gene encodes CDR1 SGHRS and CDR2 YFSETQ. This CDR3 has 15 residues. V was clipped by 4 bases and J by 6 bases; unmatched bases: 5. DNA for the CDR3: TGCGCCAGCAGCCTAGGGACAGGGGGATCCGGGGAGCTGTTTTTT. Encoded protein: CASSLGTGGSGELFF. Supplemented by reference TRBV5-1 and TRBJ2-2, the full variable domain reads KAGVTQTPRYLIKTRGQQVTLSCSPISGHRSVSWYQQTPGQGLQFLFEYFSETQRNKGNFPGRFSGRQFSNSRSEMNVSTLELGDSALYLCASSLGTGGSGELFFGEGSRLTVL.

V gene TRBV27 combines with J gene TRBJ1-5; D not resolved. The V and J ends lost 6 bases and 7 bases respectively, with 25 bases between them. There are 17 residues in the CDR3. CDR1 is MNHEY, CDR2 SMNVEV, per germline (reference sequence). CDR3: CASSPRTLARVMQPQHF. The CDR3 DNA is TGTGCCAGCAGCCCCCGGACGTTGGCAAGAGTCATGCAGCCCCAGCATTTT.

This chain connects TRBV27 to TRBJ1-5, with D uncertain. The germline gives CDR1 MNHEY, CDR2 SMNVEV (reference sequence). The V gene lost 2 bases and the J gene lost 5 bases, with 13 bases spanning the gap. The CDR3 runs to 15 residues. The CDR3 sequence: CASSLKYGLYQPQHF. The CDR3 region has the DNA TGTGCCAGCAGTTTAAAGTACGGGCTCTATCAGCCCCAGCATTTT.

The chain is built from TRBV28 and TRBJ2-7; D is perhaps TRBD2 (7 bases). Trimming removed 6 bases from V and 4 bases from J, with 16 bases in between. The CDR3 has 14 amino acids. The germline gives CDR1 MDHEN, CDR2 SYDVKM. The CDR3 DNA follows: TGTGCCAGCAGGGCCCCGGGGGGCCGATACGAGCAGTACTTC. It encodes CASRAPGGRYEQYF.

The gene calls are TRBV27 and TRBJ1-2; 9 bases line up with TRBD1. This CDR3 has 13 residues. V trimming: 6 bases; J trimming: 9 bases; junction bases outside the gene matches: 8. Germline CDR1 MNHEY, CDR2 SMNVEV (reference sequence). The CDR3 sequence is CASRIAGTGRYTF. The CDR3 region has the DNA TGTGCCAGCAGGATCGCCGGGACAGGGCGCTACACCTTC.

CDR3: CASSFDRQGEAFF. CDR3 in DNA: TGTGCCAGCAGCTTCGATCGGCAGGGTGAAGCTTTCTTT. V and J are TRBV7-2 and TRBJ1-1, with D possibly TRBD1 on 5 matching bases. V lost 3 bases to trimming and J lost 7 bases, with 12 bases between them. The CDR3 totals 13 residues. Germline lookup yields CDR1 SGHTA and CDR2 FQGNSA.

The chain recombines TRBV30 with TRBJ1-2, with a tentative D call TRBD1 (6 bases). The CDR3 has 13 amino acids. Trimming removed 3 bases at V and 2 bases at J, with 10 bases between. Per the germline V gene, CDR1 is GTSNPN and CDR2 is SVGIG (reference sequence). The CDR3 sequence is CAWRTTGNYGYTF. Written as DNA, the CDR3 is TGTGCCTGGAGAACCACAGGGAACTATGGCTACACCTTC.

The rearrangement joins TRBV5-4 to TRBJ2-3; 7 bases line up with TRBD1. The germline gives CDR1 SGHNT, CDR2 YYREEE (reference sequence). V was pared by 2 bases and J by 5 bases, with 2 bases of the junction left unmatched. The length of the CDR3 is 13 residues. The CDR3 here is CASSLPGGDTQYF. The CDR3, as DNA: TGTGCCAGCAGCTTACCAGGGGGAGATACGCAGTATTTT.

The chain combines TRBV9 with TRBJ2-2, with a possible D match to TRBD1 (5 bases). V dropped 0 bases and J dropped 0 bases, with 9 bases sitting between them. Germline V gene lookup returns CDR1 SGDLS and CDR2 YYNGEE. The CDR3 is 16 amino acids. The CDR3 loop reads CASSVVGAPNTGELFF. The CDR3 DNA is TGTGCCAGCAGCGTAGTTGGGGCCCCGAACACCGGGGAGCTGTTTTTT.

This clone was seen only once. This chain connects TRBV14 to TRBJ1-1; D gene uncertain. V gave up 4 bases and J gave up 6 bases, with 15 bases separating them. The CDR3 consists of 14 residues. Germline CDR1 reads SGHDN; CDR2 reads FVKESK. The CDR3 region has the DNA TGTGCCAGCAGCCCGAAGTCCGGGGTCGCTGAAGCTTTCTTT. It specifies CASSPKSGVAEAFF.

The rearrangement uses TRBV10-3 and TRBJ1-2; D is unclear. Trimming left V 6 bases short and J 7 bases short, with 12 bases between. The CDR3 extends over 12 amino acids. The germline V gene has CDR1 ENHRY and CDR2 SYGVKD. CDR3 residues: CAIRAGAGGYTF. DNA for the CDR3: TGTGCCATCAGGGCAGGAGCGGGTGGCTACACCTTC.